This T cell receptor beta chain appears in the sequencing data of a study of cytomegalovirus exposure and HLA in healthy donors. In the PCR, 60 Vbeta and 13 Jbeta primers were used. Only in-frame clones appear in the TCRdb table, and some are missing; sequencing was by immunoSEQ multiplex PCR. The sample gives about 200,000 clones, around 80% of which show up once; 1.5% to 2% is in the top ten. The sequence was obtained from a man aged 25 to 40 in good health and CMV-seronegative. The sequenced sample was PBMCs.

The CDR3 DNA is TGCGCCAGCAGTGAGTCGGAGAGACAGGCCGGGAACGAGCAGTACTTC. This encodes CASSESERQAGNEQYF. The rearrangement links TRBV10-1 to TRBJ2-7; TRBD1 is a possible D gene (6 bases). V lost 0 bases and J lost 5, with 17 bases in between. From germline, CDR1 is WNHNN and CDR2 SYGVQD (reference sequence). The CDR3 has 16 amino acids.